These 25 T cell receptor beta chains were sequenced from one sample in a study of T cell responses to AZD1222 COVID-19 vaccine. The assay was immunoSEQ multiplex PCR, and TCRdb's table has in-frame clones only and misses some. The data hold approximately 74,000 clones, with approximately 90% observed a single time. This sample comprised peripheral blood, obtained on day 0 of AZD1222 vaccination. These receptors were collected from an adult in good health.

The gene calls are TRBV29-1 and TRBJ1-2; 7 bases line up with TRBD1. The CDR3 runs 16 residues. In germline, CDR1 is SQVTM, CDR2 ANQGSEA. The trim removed 4 bases at V and 6 bases at J, leaving 17 bases unmatched. The CDR3 loop reads CSVGRGLGGQIDGYTF. Here the CDR3 DNA reads TGCAGCGTTGGTAGGGGGCTGGGAGGGCAGATAGATGGCTACACCTTC.

This clone was counted once. V gene TRBV10-1 combines with J gene TRBJ2-1, with TRBD2 matching over 15 bases. The germline V gene encodes CDR1 WNHNN and CDR2 SYGVQD (reference sequence). The CDR3 sequence is 16 residues long. The junction had 4 bases not matched to a gene; V was cut back by 5 bases and J by 5 bases. The CDR3 here is CASSPGTSGGNNEQFF. The CDR3 DNA is TGCGCCAGCAGTCCTGGGACTAGCGGGGGGAACAATGAGCAGTTCTTC.

The count of this clone is one. This rearrangement joins TRBV30 to TRBJ2-3; weak D call: TRBD2 (5 bases). V gave up 5 bases and J gave up 9 bases, with 15 bases separating them. CDR3 length: 12 amino acids. Germline-derived CDR1 and CDR2 are GTSNPN and SVGIG (reference sequence). The CDR3 DNA sequence: TGTGCCTGGGATTTCCGGCCGGGGACGCAGTATTTT. Translated: CAWDFRPGTQYF.

This chain joins TRBV11-2 and TRBJ2-3, with D maybe TRBD1 (7 bases). Germline V gene sequence: CDR1 SGHAT, CDR2 FQNNGV. Trimming removed 6 bases from V and 1 base from J, with 17 bases in between. The CDR3 contains 16 residues. The CDR3 coding sequence is TGTGCCAGCAGTTCAGGGGGAGGAGTGGGCACAGATACGCAGTATTTT. It codes for CASSSGGGVGTDTQYF.

The chain links TRBV5-4 to TRBJ1-1; D is ambiguous. Looked up from germline, CDR1 is SGHNT and CDR2 is YYREEE (reference sequence). V lost 4 bases and J lost 2, with 18 bases in between. This CDR3 has 16 residues. CDR3 bases: TGTGCCAGCAGCACTCCAAGCGGCAGAATTAACACTGAAGCTTTCTTT. It translates to CASSTPSGRINTEAFF. Based on the CDR3 plus reference TRBV5-4 and TRBJ1-1, the full variable domain is ETGVTQSPTHLIKTRGQQVTLRCSSQSGHNTVSWYQQALGQGPQFIFQYYREEENGRGNFPPRFSGLQFPNYSSELNVNALELDDSALYLCASSTPSGRINTEAFFGQGTRLTVV.

This chain joins TRBV28 and TRBJ1-4; D is ambiguous. Germline loops: CDR1 MDHEN, CDR2 SYDVKM. This CDR3 spans 15 amino acids. V was pared by 6 bases and J by 0 bases, with 11 bases between. The CDR3 DNA is TGTGCCAGCAGGCCGGGTGGCACAACTAATGAAAAACTGTTTTTT. Translated: CASRPGGTTNEKLFF.

The chain employs TRBV15 and TRBJ1-2; the D is unclear. The V end was cut by 2 bases, the J end by 4 bases, with 14 bases between. Germline CDR1 and CDR2: LNHNV and YYDKDF (reference sequence). This CDR3 has 15 amino acids. Here the CDR3 DNA reads TGTGCCACCAGCAGACCTTTATGGTCCCCCTATGGCTACACCTTC. The encoded protein is CATSRPLWSPYGYTF. Full variable domain (missing parts from reference TRBV15 and TRBJ1-2): DAMVIQNPRYQVTQFGKPVTLSCSQTLNHNVMYWYQQKSSQAPKLLFHYYDKDFNNEADTPDNFQSRRPNTSFCFLDIRSPGLGDTAMYLCATSRPLWSPYGYTFGSGTRLTVV.

As regards this clone: The junction and the germline gene differ at one end; a read error may be behind it. The chain recombines TRBV9 with TRBJ2-7, with 8 bases lining up with TRBD2. This CDR3 is 18 amino acids long. Germline-derived CDR1 and CDR2 are SGDLS and YYNGEE. Here the CDR3 DNA reads TGTGCCAGCGGCGTCCGCCCTCGGGGGGGGACATCATACTACGAGCAGTACTTC. Translated, it gives CASGVRPRGGTSYYEQYF.

The chain uses TRBV19 and TRBJ2-7; 9 nucleotides line up with TRBD1. V gave up 9 bases and J gave up 5 bases; unmatched junction bases: 5. The V gene's germline CDR1 is LNHDA and CDR2 SQIVND (reference sequence). The CDR3 has 12 amino acids. CDR3 sequence reads: CASRDRVDEQYF. The CDR3 DNA reads as TGTGCCAGCCGGGACAGGGTCGACGAGCAGTACTTC.

This clone occurred once. The chain uses TRBV4-2 and TRBJ1-3, with D unresolved. Germline CDR1 is LGHNA and CDR2 is YNFKEQ. Trimming cost V 0 bases and J 0 bases, with 9 bases left between them. The CDR3 is 16 residues long. The CDR3 DNA is TGTGCCAGCAGCCAAGATAAGGACCTCTCTGGAAACACCATATATTTT. Its protein is CASSQDKDLSGNTIYF.

The rearrangement joins TRBV6-4 to TRBJ1-1; a possible D gene is TRBD1 (5 bases). Germline CDR1 reads MRHNA; CDR2 reads SNTAGT. V was pared by 8 bases and J by 7 bases, with 8 bases between. This CDR3 is built from 10 residues. The CDR3 coding sequence is TGTGCCAGCCACCAGGGTGAAGCTTTCTTT. This sequence encodes CASHQGEAFF.

The rearrangement uses TRBV7-2 and TRBJ1-3, with D unresolved. Between the trimmed V and J ends, which lost 5 bases and 0 bases, there was a span of 5 bases. Germline CDR1 and CDR2: SGHTA and FQGNSA. The length of the CDR3 is 13 residues. CDR3 residues: CASSRPSGNTIYF. CDR3 nucleotide sequence: TGTGCCAGCAGCCGACCCTCTGGAAACACCATATATTTT.

The chain carries TRBV30 and TRBJ2-7, with D perhaps being TRBD1 or TRBD2 (5 bases each). CDR3 length: 16 residues. Germline V gives CDR1 GTSNPN, CDR2 SVGIG (reference sequence). Trimming pared 0 bases from V and 6 bases from J, leaving 21 bases between. The DNA of the CDR3 is TGTGCCTGGAGTGTACCGGGGACGGAACCATGGGGCGAGCAGTACTTC. Its protein is CAWSVPGTEPWGEQYF.

The J gene is TRBJ2-3, the V gene TRBV9; 13 bases map to TRBD2. The CDR3 totals 17 residues. From germline, CDR1 is SGDLS and CDR2 YYNGEE. V shed 0 bases, J shed 6 bases, and the junction held 7 bases outside the gene matches. CDR3 bases: TGTGCCAGCAGCGTAGCTACGACTAGCGGGGGGAGGGATACGCAGTATTTT. Amino acid sequence: CASSVATTSGGRDTQYF.

This rearrangement joins TRBV7-9 to TRBJ1-2, with D tentatively TRBD1 (5 bases). Trimming pared 3 bases from V and 0 bases from J, leaving 11 bases between. Germline V gene sequence: CDR1 SEHNR, CDR2 FQNEAQ (reference sequence). The CDR3 is 15 residues long. This CDR3 reads CASSLEGRANYGYTF. CDR3 nucleotide sequence: TGTGCCAGCAGCTTGGAGGGGAGAGCTAACTATGGCTACACCTTC.

The chain combines TRBV7-2 with TRBJ2-2; 10 nucleotides align to TRBD1. The CDR3 covers 15 residues. The germline V gene encodes CDR1 SGHTA and CDR2 FQGNSA. The ends lost 6 bases at V and 6 bases at J; junction bases unmatched: 7. Here the CDR3 reads CASRSTGGFSGELFF. CDR3 coding DNA: TGTGCCAGCAGATCGACAGGGGGCTTTTCCGGGGAGCTGTTTTTT.

Here the CDR3 reads CASSQGTGGAGGYTF. As DNA, the CDR3 is TGTGCCAGCAGCCAAGGCACAGGGGGCGCGGGTGGCTACACCTTC. The rearrangement links TRBV3-1 (or the pseudogene TRBV3-2) to TRBJ1-2; 9 bases are shared with TRBD1. Germline V lookup: CDR1 LGHDT, CDR2 YNNKEL (reference sequence). The CDR3 runs 15 residues. With 1 base clipped from V and 7 bases from J, the junction kept 7 bases outside the gene matches.

J is TRBJ1-4 and V is TRBV7-2; a weak D match, TRBD1 (5 bases). The CDR3 runs 16 residues. The germline V gene has CDR1 SGHTA and CDR2 FQGNSA. Trimming took off 4 bases at V and 5 bases at J, with 17 bases between the two ends. CDR3 amino acids: CASSWGWGRKNEKLFF. The CDR3, as DNA: TGTGCCAGCAGCTGGGGGTGGGGCAGGAAGAATGAAAAACTGTTTTTT.

The rearrangement joins TRBV18 to TRBJ2-3, with a tentative D call TRBD1 (6 bases). Trimming took off 0 bases at V and 0 bases at J, with 7 bases between the two ends. CDR1 is KGHSH and CDR2 is LQKENI in the germline V gene. The CDR3 runs 15 residues. In nucleotides, the CDR3 is TGTGCCAGCTCACCACCGGGACAAAGCACAGATACGCAGTATTTT. It yields the protein CASSPPGQSTDTQYF.

The V call is TRBV5-4, the J call TRBJ1-1; D is perhaps TRBD1 (6 bases). Trimming shortened V by 4 bases and J by 4 bases, and 11 bases separated the two germline ends. Germline V gene sequence: CDR1 SGHNT, CDR2 YYREEE (reference sequence). The CDR3 covers 13 residues. The CDR3 DNA reads TGTGCCAGCAGCCTACAGGGAGGCACTGAAGCTTTCTTT. This gives the protein CASSLQGGTEAFF.

CDR3 nucleotide sequence: TGTGCCAGTAGCCAGGAGGTTTATGGCTACACCTTC. It encodes CASSQEVYGYTF. The rearrangement joins TRBV19 to TRBJ1-2; no firm D call. Germline V lookup: CDR1 LNHDA, CDR2 SQIVND (reference sequence). V dropped 6 bases and J dropped 5 bases, with 10 bases sitting between them. The CDR3 has 12 amino acids. The full variable domain, rest sourced from reference TRBV19 and TRBJ1-2, is DGGITQSPKYLFRKEGQNVTLSCEQNLNHDAMYWYRQDPGQGLRLIYYSQIVNDFQKGDIAEGYSVSREKKESFPLTVTSAQKNPTAFYLCASSQEVYGYTFGSGTRLTVV.

The chain joins TRBV7-2 to TRBJ1-6, with TRBD1 matching 10 bases. The germline gives CDR1 SGHTA, CDR2 FQGNSA. Germline trimming cut 5 bases from V and 6 bases from J; bases unmatched to any gene: 4. The CDR3 length is 15 residues. CDR3 DNA sequence: TGTGCCAGCAGCCAAGGGACAGGGGTTAATTCACCCCTCCACTTT. This encodes CASSQGTGVNSPLHF.

The CDR3 sequence is CASSLTPGSNEQFF. Here the CDR3 DNA reads TGTGCCAGCAGCTTAACGCCGGGTAGCAATGAGCAGTTCTTC. The chain is built from TRBV11-2 and TRBJ2-1; no clear D gene. Germline-derived CDR1 and CDR2 are SGHAT and FQNNGV. The ends were cut back, 2 bases at V and 6 bases at J, with 11 bases in the middle. This CDR3 is 14 amino acids long.

V gene TRBV9 combines with J gene TRBJ1-1; 7 bases agree with TRBD1. V lost 7 bases and J lost 4; bases outside the gene matches: 10. CDR1 is SGDLS, CDR2 YYNGEE, per germline. The CDR3 runs 14 residues. The CDR3: CASSQGGASTEAFF. The CDR3 DNA reads as TGTGCCAGCTCCCAGGGGGGGGCCAGCACTGAAGCTTTCTTT.

Only a few counts were recorded for this clone. This chain links TRBV4-3 with TRBJ2-2, with TRBD1 as a possible D gene (6 bases). Germline V CDR1 and CDR2: LGHNA, YSLEER. The CDR3 has 14 residues. V shed 1 base and J shed 4 bases, with 7 bases lying between them. The CDR3 sequence is CASSQGTVTGELFF. CDR3 sequence (DNA): TGCGCCAGCAGCCAAGGGACAGTCACCGGGGAGCTGTTTTTT.